A single sample is the source of the 4 T cell receptor beta chains below, sequenced in a study of glioma-infiltrating T cells. TCR alpha and beta CDR3 regions were amplified from RNA using iRepertoire nested multiplex PCR. TCRdb re-called the multiplex PCR reads with MiXCR, one entry per CDR3 protein. Among more than 100,000 distinct CDR3 sequences, around 29% were seen once, and the ten largest hold 40% to 55%. Sequencing was carried out using glioma tissue, nonneoplastic brain tissue, or PBMCs (not recorded which). The source of these receptors is a human donor with low-grade glioma or glioblastoma, undergoing nonglioma brain surgery, or in good health (not recorded which).

The chain combines TRBV5-4 with TRBJ2-3; no clear D. CDR3 length equals 15 residues. V dropped 0 bases and J dropped 0 bases, with 8 bases sitting between them. Germline V gives CDR1 SGHNT, CDR2 YYREEE (reference sequence). The CDR3 loop reads CASSLGGSSTDTQYF. CDR3 bases: TGTGCCAGCAGCTTGGGGGGATCTAGCACAGATACGCAGTATTTT.

Turning to this clonotype: This may be a read error, as it is one base from a much larger clone. The J gene is TRBJ2-3, the V gene TRBV28; D tentatively reads TRBD1 or TRBD2 (5 bases each). Germline loops: CDR1 MDHEN, CDR2 SYDVKM. There are 13 residues in the CDR3. V was cut by 7 bases and J by 0 bases, with 8 bases left in between. CDR3 DNA sequence: TGTGCCAGCACCTGGGGGAGCACAGATACGCAGTATTTT. It codes for CASTWGSTDTQYF.

This clonotype was seen repeatedly, ten times or more. The J gene is TRBJ2-3, the V gene TRBV5-1; D unresolved. The CDR3 totals 15 residues. V was shortened by 0 bases and J by 0 bases, with 8 bases between the two germline ends. Germline assignment: CDR1 SGHRS and CDR2 YFSETQ. The CDR3 DNA sequence: TGCGCCAGCAGCTTGGTTACCCAGAGCACAGATACGCAGTATTTT. Protein: CASSLVTQSTDTQYF.

This chain links TRBV2 with TRBJ2-7; tentatively, D is TRBD2 (5 bases). Germline V gene lookup returns CDR1 SNHLY and CDR2 FYNNEI. The CDR3 is made up of 13 amino acids. V was cut by 6 bases and J by 6 bases, with 15 bases left in between. The CDR3 DNA reads TGTGCCAGCAGCACCCCGGAGGCCGGCGAGCAGTACTTC. Translated: CASSTPEAGEQYF.